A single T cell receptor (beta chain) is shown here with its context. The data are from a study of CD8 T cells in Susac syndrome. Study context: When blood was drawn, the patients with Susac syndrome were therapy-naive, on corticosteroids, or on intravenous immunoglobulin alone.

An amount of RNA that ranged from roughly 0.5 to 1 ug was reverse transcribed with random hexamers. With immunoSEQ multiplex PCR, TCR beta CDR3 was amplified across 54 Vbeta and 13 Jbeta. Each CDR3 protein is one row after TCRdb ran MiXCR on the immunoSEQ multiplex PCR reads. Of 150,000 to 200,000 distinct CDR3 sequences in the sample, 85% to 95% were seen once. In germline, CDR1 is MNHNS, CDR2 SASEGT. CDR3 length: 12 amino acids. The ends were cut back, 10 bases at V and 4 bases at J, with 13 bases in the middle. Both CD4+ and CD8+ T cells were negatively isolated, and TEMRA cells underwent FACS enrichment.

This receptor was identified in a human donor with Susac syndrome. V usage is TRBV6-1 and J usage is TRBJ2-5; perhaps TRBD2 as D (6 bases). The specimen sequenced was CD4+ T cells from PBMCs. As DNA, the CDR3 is TGTGCCACCTCGGGGGTCGGAGAGACCCAGTACTTC. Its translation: CATSGVGETQYF.